This TCR beta chain appears in the sequencing data of a study of response to subunit inactivated influenza vaccine listed by TCRdb under 2018. At the level of the whole study: Deep quantitative profiling of the T cell receptor repertoire was used in the study to follow responses to a trivalent subunit inactivated influenza vaccine. Here is what the overall study found, with its caveats: The authors proposed that each seasonal influenza vaccination may bring in only a limited number of new T cells.

For this chain, trimming is 6 bases at the V end and 5 bases at the J end, and the number of junction bases without a gene match is 12. Inclusive of the bounding cysteine and phenylalanine, the CDR3 is 15 residues long. Only the CDR3 DNA is retained, 45 bases long and in frame from the first base. The germline V gene (reference sequence) yields DFQATT for CDR1 and SNEGSKA for CDR2. There are a few counts of this clonotype. Its antigen is currently not known. Within one base of it there is no much larger clone, and no base qualities were kept. The library was built by means of RT-PCR. Data came from an Illumina HiSeq 2500. Using fastp at Q25 and MiXCR, TCRdb reprocessed the public reads and kept productive beta chains. Rows are unified per CDR3 protein, each entry keeping the most common DNA and genes. The sample data list roughly 570,000 distinct CDR3 sequences, and less than 15% of these were observed just once. The ten largest clones represent more than 9.5% of the sample.

This TCR was recovered from a man in his fifties or sixties who received an inactivated influenza vaccine. Donor details come from another sample of the same person, matched by shared clones. This sample comprised PBMCs from blood, obtained roughly 12 days after vaccination. This chain is built from TRBV20-1 and TRBJ2-5; TRBD2 lines up with 10 middle nucleotides. CDR3 sequence: CSATGTSVSGETQYF. The DNA sequence is given as TGCAGTGCCACCGGGACTAGCGTATCCGGTGAGACCCAGTACTTC.